The table lists the clone carrying this TCR beta chain with a few counts. These data are taken from a study of identical twins. In germline, CDR1 is SGHRS, CDR2 YFSETQ. The CDR3 is 15 residues long. V lost 4 bases to trimming and J lost 2 bases, with 14 bases between them. TCRdb processed the 5' RACE reads anew with MiXCR; each CDR3 protein has one entry. The data hold some 240,000 distinct CDR3 sequences, with roughly 8% observed a single time. This same sample was also taken into another study, of yellow fever vaccine responses in identical twins.

This sequence joins TRBV5-1 and TRBJ2-3; TRBD2 is a possible D gene (6 bases). This TCR was sampled from a woman under 30 in good health. Sequences were obtained from CD8+ T cells sorted from blood. The CDR3 loop reads CASSGVLAYTDTQYF. The CDR3 region has the DNA TGCGCCAGCAGCGGCGTTCTAGCGTACACAGATACGCAGTATTTT.